The clone carrying this T cell receptor beta chain has a handful of counts. Its matching antigen is unknown. The data are from a study of CD8+ T cells in alopecia areata. Study-wide results and limits: Within the top 100, expanded CD8+ clones significantly decreased with tofacitinib, as did scalp clonality.

RNA was extracted and reverse transcribed into cDNA as the sequencing template. Clones were sequenced by immunoSEQ multiplex PCR, and TCRdb holds only the in-frame ones, with some missing. The data hold about 160,000 clones, with about three fifths observed a single time. The sample's treatment: oral pan-JAK inhibitor, 5-10 mg twice daily. The germline gives CDR1 MNHEY, CDR2 SMNVEV (reference sequence). The CDR3 spans 14 residues. V was cut by 6 bases and J by 3 bases, with 12 bases left in between. The specimen comprised CD4+ T cells sorted from blood, sampled at week 4, from a patient treated with tofacitinib. This receptor was identified in a human donor with alopecia areata. The V gene is TRBV27, the J gene TRBJ2-1, with unresolved D. The CDR3 is CASRTGPDYNEQFF. CDR3 coding DNA: TGTGCCAGCAGGACCGGACCCGACTACAATGAGCAGTTCTTC.